Below are 24 T cell receptor beta chains sequenced from a single sample in a study of blood T cell repertoires in COVID-19. TCRdb's table, derived via immunoSEQ multiplex PCR, lists solely in-frame clones and lacks some. Seen here are over 200,000 clones, roughly nine tenths observed once, and the top ten hold 3.1%. Material: PBMCs or T cells enriched from blood (not recorded which). These receptors all come from a woman aged 50 to 65 in a cohort exposed to, infected with or recovered from COVID-19 (not recorded which).

V and J are TRBV30 and TRBJ1-5, with 8 bases matching TRBD1. J was trimmed by 6 bases and V by 2 bases; bases with no gene match: 6. Germline-derived CDR1 and CDR2 are GTSNPN and SVGIG (reference sequence). The length of the CDR3 is 14 residues. The CDR3, as DNA: TGTGCCTGGAGTTCAGGACAGGGCCGTCAGCCCCAGCATTTT. Protein sequence: CAWSSGQGRQPQHF.

This clone was picked up one time. The V call is TRBV4-1, the J call TRBJ1-3; possible D gene TRBD1, 6 bases. The germline gives CDR1 MGHRA, CDR2 YSYEKL. The CDR3 consists of 15 residues. Trimming took off 4 bases at V and 4 bases at J, with 14 bases between the two ends. The CDR3 DNA is TGCGCCAGCAGCCGACGAGGACAGTCAGGAAACACCATATATTTT. Translating gives CASSRRGQSGNTIYF.

The chain combines TRBV5-1 with TRBJ2-5, with D tentatively TRBD1 (5 bases). Germline assignment: CDR1 SGHRS and CDR2 YFSETQ. Trimming stripped 1 base from V and 4 bases from J, with 11 bases between. There are 14 residues in the CDR3. CDR3 DNA sequence: TGCGCCAGCAGCTTGACAGGTTTCGCAGAGACCCAGTACTTC. Translating it yields CASSLTGFAETQYF.

This clone was picked up one time. The chain recombines TRBV11-2 with TRBJ2-5, with D possibly matching TRBD1 (5 bases). Germline values: CDR1 SGHAT, CDR2 FQNNGV. Trimming left V 5 bases short and J 1 base short, with 11 bases between. The CDR3 totals 14 residues. CDR3 residues: CASSPRVTQETQYF. DNA of the CDR3: TGTGCCAGCAGCCCCAGGGTTACCCAAGAGACCCAGTACTTC.

The chain links TRBV4-2 to TRBJ1-2; TRBD1 might be the D (5 bases). Germline CDR1 reads LGHNA; CDR2 reads YNFKEQ. The CDR3 loop spans 17 amino acids. V was trimmed by 0 bases and J by 6 bases, leaving 20 bases between them. The CDR3 here is CASSQDRSRGEVDGYTF. The DNA of the CDR3 is TGTGCCAGCAGCCAAGATCGGTCGCGGGGGGAGGTGGATGGCTACACCTTC.

The V and J genes are TRBV28 and TRBJ2-7; a possible D gene is TRBD2 (5 bases). This CDR3 spans 14 amino acids. From germline, CDR1 is MDHEN and CDR2 SYDVKM. The ends were cut back, 6 bases at V and 3 bases at J, with 15 bases in the middle. The CDR3 DNA reads as TGTGCCAGCAGAGGTTCGGGGTTATACTACGAGCAGTACTTC. Amino acids: CASRGSGLYYEQYF.

Of note for this clone: The junction shows a germline mismatch at one end, possibly a read error. CDR3 protein: CASSPGGDRLVVF. As DNA, the CDR3 is TGTGCCAGCAGCCCTGGGGGGGACAGGTTGGTGGTCTTT. The chain recombines TRBV5-6 with TRBJ1-1; 8 bases align to TRBD1. Per the germline V gene, CDR1 is SGHDT and CDR2 is YYEEEE. The CDR3 is 13 amino acids.

This chain connects TRBV30 to TRBJ1-1; D remains unclear. Germline loops: CDR1 GTSNPN, CDR2 SVGIG (reference sequence). Trimming left V 2 bases short and J 3 bases short, with 7 bases between. CDR3 length equals 12 residues. CDR3 nucleotide sequence: TGTGCCTGGAGTCCGGCGGACACTGAAGCTTTCTTT. Translated: CAWSPADTEAFF. The whole variable domain, remainder taken from reference TRBV30 and TRBJ1-1, is SQTIHQWPATLVQPVGSPLSLECTVEGTSNPNLYWYRQAAGRGLQLLFYSVGIGQISSEVPQNLSASRPQDRQFILSSKKLLLSDSGFYLCAWSPADTEAFFGQGTRLTVV.

This rearrangement joins TRBV7-2 to TRBJ2-5, with 8 bases lining up with TRBD2. V was clipped by 4 bases and J by 2 bases; unmatched bases: 12. The CDR3 totals 17 residues. Per germline, CDR1 SGHTA and CDR2 FQGNSA. CDR3 coding DNA: TGTGCCAGCAGCTCATATAGCGGGGTCCGCACGCAAGAGACCCAGTACTTC. Amino acid sequence: CASSSYSGVRTQETQYF. The full variable domain, with the rest looked up from reference TRBV7-2 and TRBJ2-5, is GAGVSQSPSNKVTEKGKDVELRCDPISGHTALYWYRQSLGQGLEFLIYFQGNSAPDKSGLPSDRFSAERTGGSVSTLTIQRTQQEDSAVYLCASSSYSGVRTQETQYFGPGTRLLVL.

The J gene is TRBJ2-7, the V gene TRBV27; D is perhaps TRBD2 (7 bases). The length of the CDR3 is 14 residues. V was shortened by 4 bases and J by 1 base, with 11 bases between the two germline ends. Germline CDR1 and CDR2: MNHEY and SMNVEV (reference sequence). The CDR3 region is CASSWRGPSYEQYF. CDR3 coding DNA: TGTGCCAGCAGTTGGCGGGGGCCGTCCTACGAGCAGTACTTC.

This sequence joins TRBV18 and TRBJ1-2; D is undetermined. The CDR3 has 15 residues. Germline V lookup: CDR1 KGHSH, CDR2 LQKENI. Trimming shortened V by 2 bases and J by 8 bases, and 18 bases separated the two germline ends. CDR3 sequence reads: CASSPTGQEVYGYTF. CDR3 DNA: TGTGCCAGCTCACCAACTGGGCAGGAAGTTTACGGCTACACCTTC.

The chain carries TRBV9 and TRBJ2-1; D is undetermined. CDR1 is SGDLS and CDR2 is YYNGEE in the germline V gene. The CDR3 sequence is 14 residues long. Trimming cost V 0 bases and J 5 bases, with 9 bases left between them. The CDR3 bases are TGTGCCAGCAGCGTAGAGTCAGGTCACAATGAGCAGTTCTTC. Encoded protein: CASSVESGHNEQFF.

The chain links TRBV9 to TRBJ1-2, with 9 bases fitting TRBD1. V lost 0 bases and J lost 7; bases outside the gene matches: 1. The CDR3 is 13 amino acids. The germline V gene encodes CDR1 SGDLS and CDR2 YYNGEE. The CDR3 sequence is CASSVGQGGGYTF. The CDR3 DNA sequence: TGTGCCAGCAGCGTAGGACAGGGGGGTGGCTACACCTTC. Together with reference TRBV9 and TRBJ1-2, the CDR3 gives the full variable domain: DSGVTQTPKHLITATGQRVTLRCSPRSGDLSVYWYQQSLDQGLQFLIQYYNGEERAKGNILERFSAQQFPDLHSELNLSSLELGDSALYFCASSVGQGGGYTFGSGTRLTVV.

CDR3 sequence reads: CASSSSSYNSPLHF. CDR3 nucleotides: TGTGCCAGCAGTTCTAGCTCCTATAATTCACCCCTCCACTTT. The V gene is TRBV6-5, the J gene TRBJ1-6; D is unclear. V gave up 4 bases and J gave up 0 bases, with 4 bases separating them. The CDR3 consists of 14 residues. Germline V gene lookup returns CDR1 MNHEY and CDR2 SVGAGI.

The rearrangement links TRBV7-9 to TRBJ2-2, with 8 bases matching TRBD1. The trim removed 5 bases at V and 3 bases at J, leaving 5 bases unmatched. The CDR3 is 15 residues long. CDR1 is SEHNR, CDR2 FQNEAQ, per germline (reference sequence). Written as DNA, the CDR3 is TGTGCCAGCAGCGTCCGGGACAGGTACACCGGGGAGCTGTTTTTT. Protein sequence: CASSVRDRYTGELFF. Supplemented by reference TRBV7-9 and TRBJ2-2, the full variable domain reads DTGVSQNPRHKITKRGQNVTFRCDPISEHNRLYWYRQTLGQGPEFLTYFQNEAQLEKSRLLSDRFSAERPKGSFSTLEIQRTEQGDSAMYLCASSVRDRYTGELFFGEGSRLTVL.

The rearrangement joins TRBV30 to TRBJ1-3; D is unresolved. This CDR3 region has 15 residues. Germline loops: CDR1 GTSNPN, CDR2 SVGIG (reference sequence). Trimming removed 5 bases at V and 0 bases at J, with 14 bases between. The CDR3 bases are TGTGCCTGGTCAGGCCAGACAAACTCTGGAAACACCATATATTTT. Translating it yields CAWSGQTNSGNTIYF.

The J gene is TRBJ1-2, the V gene TRBV12-2. TRBV12-2 is a recognized pseudogene. This CDR3 spans 15 amino acids. In nucleotides, the CDR3 is TGTGCAAGTCGCTTAAAAATTTGGGAGGGCTATGGCTACACCTTC. Translated, it gives CASRLKIWEGYGYTF.

The chain recombines TRBV9 with TRBJ2-1; D is undetermined. This CDR3 has 14 residues. CDR1 is SGDLS and CDR2 is YYNGEE in the germline V gene. V was pared by 0 bases and J by 9 bases, with 13 bases between. CDR3 DNA sequence: TGTGCCAGCAGCGTAGTAGGAAGCGTGACTGAGCAGTTCTTC. It encodes CASSVVGSVTEQFF.

The CDR3 DNA sequence: TGTGCCAGCAGCCGGGGCAGGGAGGGTCAGCCCCAGCATTTT. Protein: CASSRGREGQPQHF. This sequence joins TRBV3-1 (or the pseudogene TRBV3-2) and TRBJ1-5; possibly TRBD1 for D (5 bases). Looked up from germline, CDR1 is LGHDT and CDR2 is YNNKEL (reference sequence). V was cut by 4 bases and J by 6 bases, with 13 bases left in between. The CDR3 length is 14 residues.

V gene TRBV9 combines with J gene TRBJ2-5, with a tentative D call TRBD2 (5 bases). Per germline, CDR1 SGDLS and CDR2 YYNGEE. This CDR3 region has 15 residues. V dropped 1 base and J dropped 1 base, with 11 bases sitting between them. The CDR3 is CASSVQSGPQETQYF. CDR3 sequence (DNA): TGTGCCAGCAGCGTACAAAGCGGACCCCAAGAGACCCAGTACTTC.

In its sample, this clone was seen a few times. J is TRBJ2-3 and V is TRBV7-9, with D unresolved. In germline, CDR1 is SEHNR, CDR2 FQNEAQ (reference sequence). The CDR3 length is 13 residues. V dropped 3 bases and J dropped 15 bases, with 19 bases sitting between them. Here the CDR3 reads CASSFGLQDPSYF. CDR3 nucleotides: TGTGCCAGCAGCTTTGGGTTGCAGGATCCCTCATATTTT.

The chain couples TRBV6-4 to TRBJ2-1, with TRBD2 matching 12 bases. The length of the CDR3 is 16 residues. Germline values: CDR1 MRHNA, CDR2 SNTAGT. V shed 6 bases and J 3 bases; nucleotides not matched to a gene: 6. The CDR3 bases are TGTGCCAGCAGGAAAACTAGCGGGGGGCTCTACAATGAGCAGTTCTTC. This encodes CASRKTSGGLYNEQFF.

The chain carries TRBV4-2 and TRBJ2-2; TRBD1 agrees at 8 bases. With V trimmed by 2 bases and J by 4 bases, 9 bases remained unmatched. The CDR3 is made up of 17 amino acids. Germline-derived CDR1 and CDR2 are LGHNA and YNFKEQ. This CDR3 is CASSQTFQGAATGELFF. For the CDR3, the DNA is TGTGCCAGCAGCCAAACCTTTCAGGGGGCTGCCACCGGGGAGCTGTTTTTT.

The chain is built from TRBV9 and TRBJ2-5; possible D gene TRBD2, 5 bases. The CDR3 is 15 amino acids. The germline V gene encodes CDR1 SGDLS and CDR2 YYNGEE. Trimming took off 0 bases at V and 5 bases at J, with 14 bases between the two ends. CDR3 sequence (DNA): TGTGCCAGCAGCGTAGCAACCGGGGATTTGGAGACCCAGTACTTC. This translates into CASSVATGDLETQYF.